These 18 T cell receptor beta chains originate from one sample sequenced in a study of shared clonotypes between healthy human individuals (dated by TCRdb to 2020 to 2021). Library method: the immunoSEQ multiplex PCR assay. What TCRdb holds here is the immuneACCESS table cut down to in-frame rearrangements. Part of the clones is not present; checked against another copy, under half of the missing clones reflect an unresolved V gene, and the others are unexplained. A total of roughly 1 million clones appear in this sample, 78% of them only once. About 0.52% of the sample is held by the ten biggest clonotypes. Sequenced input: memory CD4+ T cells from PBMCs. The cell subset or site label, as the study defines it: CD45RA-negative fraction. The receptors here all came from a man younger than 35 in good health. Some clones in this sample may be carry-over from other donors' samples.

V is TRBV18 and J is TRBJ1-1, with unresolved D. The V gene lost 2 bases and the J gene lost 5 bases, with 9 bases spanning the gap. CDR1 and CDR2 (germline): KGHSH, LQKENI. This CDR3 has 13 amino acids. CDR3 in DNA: TGTGCCAGCTCACCAAATCAGGTTACTGAAGCTTTCTTT. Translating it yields CASSPNQVTEAFF. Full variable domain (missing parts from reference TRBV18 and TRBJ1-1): NAGVMQNPRHLVRRRGQEARLRCSPMKGHSHVYWYRQLPEEGLKFMVYLQKENIIDESGMPKERFSAEFPKEGPSILRIQQVVRGDSAAYFCASSPNQVTEAFFGQGTRLTVV.

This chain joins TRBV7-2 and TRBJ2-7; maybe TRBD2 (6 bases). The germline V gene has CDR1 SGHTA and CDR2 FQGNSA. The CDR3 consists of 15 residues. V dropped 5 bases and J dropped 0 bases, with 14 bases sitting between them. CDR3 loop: CASSPPGGLSYEQYF. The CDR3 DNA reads TGTGCCAGCAGCCCCCCCGGGGGTCTCTCCTACGAGCAGTACTTC.

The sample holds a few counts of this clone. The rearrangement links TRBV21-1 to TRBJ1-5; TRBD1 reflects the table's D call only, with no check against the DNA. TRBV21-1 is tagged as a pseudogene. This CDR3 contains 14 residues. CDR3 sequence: CASTPQKGYQPQHF. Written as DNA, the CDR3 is TGTGCCAGCACTCCCCAGAAGGGGTATCAGCCCCAACATTTT.

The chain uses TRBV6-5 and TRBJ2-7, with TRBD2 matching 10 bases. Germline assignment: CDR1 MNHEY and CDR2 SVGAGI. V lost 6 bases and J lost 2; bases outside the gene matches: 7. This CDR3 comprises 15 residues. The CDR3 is CASSQRGGPTYEQYF. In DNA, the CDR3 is TGTGCCAGCAGCCAGCGGGGGGGACCAACCTACGAGCAGTACTTC.

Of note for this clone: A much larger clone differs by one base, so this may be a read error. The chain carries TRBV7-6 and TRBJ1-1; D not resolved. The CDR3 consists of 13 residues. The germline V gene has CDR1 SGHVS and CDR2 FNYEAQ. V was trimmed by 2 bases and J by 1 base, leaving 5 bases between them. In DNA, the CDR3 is TGTGCCAGCAGCTTAAAAGCGAACACTGAAGCTTTCTTT. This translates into CASSLKANTEAFF. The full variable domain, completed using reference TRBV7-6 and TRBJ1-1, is GAGVSQSPRYKVTKRGQDVALRCDPISGHVSLYWYRQALGQGPEFLTYFNYEAQQDKSGLPNDRFSAERPEGSISTLTIQRTEQRDSAMYRCASSLKANTEAFFGQGTRLTVV.

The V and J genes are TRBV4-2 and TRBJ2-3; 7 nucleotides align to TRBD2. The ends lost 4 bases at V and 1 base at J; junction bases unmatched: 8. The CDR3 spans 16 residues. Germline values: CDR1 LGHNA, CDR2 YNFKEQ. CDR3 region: CASSPKRDRGTDTQYF. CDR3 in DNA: TGTGCCAGCAGCCCCAAGCGGGATCGGGGCACAGATACGCAGTATTTT.

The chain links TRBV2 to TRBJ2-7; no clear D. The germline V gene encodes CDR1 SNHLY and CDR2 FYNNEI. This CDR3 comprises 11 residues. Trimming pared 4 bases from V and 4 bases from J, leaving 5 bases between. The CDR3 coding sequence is TGTGCCAGCAGTGTGGTGTACGAGCAGTACTTC. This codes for CASSVVYEQYF.

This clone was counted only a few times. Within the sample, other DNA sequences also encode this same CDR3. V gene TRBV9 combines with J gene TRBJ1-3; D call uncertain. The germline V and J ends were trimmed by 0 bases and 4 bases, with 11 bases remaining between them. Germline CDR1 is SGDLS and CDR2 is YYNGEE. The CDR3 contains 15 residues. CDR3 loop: CASSVGGISGNTIYF. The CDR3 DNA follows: TGTGCCAGCAGCGTAGGAGGCATATCGGGAAACACCATATATTTT.

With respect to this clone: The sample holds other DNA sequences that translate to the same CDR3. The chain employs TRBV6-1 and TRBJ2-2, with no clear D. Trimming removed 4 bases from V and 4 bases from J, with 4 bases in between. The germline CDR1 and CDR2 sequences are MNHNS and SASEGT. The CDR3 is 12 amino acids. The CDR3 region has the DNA TGTGCCAGCAGTGGACCCACCGGGGAGCTGTTTTTT. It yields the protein CASSGPTGELFF.

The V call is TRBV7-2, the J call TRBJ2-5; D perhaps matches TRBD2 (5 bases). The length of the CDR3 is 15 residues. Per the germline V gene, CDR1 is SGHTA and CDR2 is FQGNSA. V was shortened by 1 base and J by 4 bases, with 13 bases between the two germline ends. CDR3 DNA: TGTGCCAGCAGCTTAGTAGCGACTACTGGAGAGACCCAGTACTTC. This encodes CASSLVATTGETQYF.

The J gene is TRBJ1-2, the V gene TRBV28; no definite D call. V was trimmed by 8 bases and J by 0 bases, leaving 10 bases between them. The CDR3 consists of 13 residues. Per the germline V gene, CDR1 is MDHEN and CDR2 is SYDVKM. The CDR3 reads CASFPGSNYGYTF. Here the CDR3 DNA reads TGTGCCAGCTTCCCGGGGTCTAACTATGGCTACACCTTC.

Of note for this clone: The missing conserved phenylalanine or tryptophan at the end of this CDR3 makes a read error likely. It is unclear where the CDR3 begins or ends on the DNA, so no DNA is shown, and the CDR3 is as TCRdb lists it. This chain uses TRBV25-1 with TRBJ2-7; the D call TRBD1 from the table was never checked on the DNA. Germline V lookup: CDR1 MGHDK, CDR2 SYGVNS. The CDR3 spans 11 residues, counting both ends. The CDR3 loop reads CANSVGTGLEL.

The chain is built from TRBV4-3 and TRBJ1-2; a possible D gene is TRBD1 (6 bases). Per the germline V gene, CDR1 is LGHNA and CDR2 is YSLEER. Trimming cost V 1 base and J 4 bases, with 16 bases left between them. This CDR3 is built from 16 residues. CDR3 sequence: CASSQVLRGRGYGYTF. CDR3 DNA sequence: TGCGCCAGCAGCCAAGTCCTACGGGGGCGCGGCTATGGCTACACCTTC.

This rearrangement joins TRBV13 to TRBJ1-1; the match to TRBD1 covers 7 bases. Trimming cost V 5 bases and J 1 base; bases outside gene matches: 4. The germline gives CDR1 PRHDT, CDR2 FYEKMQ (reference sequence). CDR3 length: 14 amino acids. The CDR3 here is CASSPRGWNTEAFF. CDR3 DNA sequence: TGTGCCAGCAGCCCCAGGGGGTGGAACACTGAAGCTTTCTTT.

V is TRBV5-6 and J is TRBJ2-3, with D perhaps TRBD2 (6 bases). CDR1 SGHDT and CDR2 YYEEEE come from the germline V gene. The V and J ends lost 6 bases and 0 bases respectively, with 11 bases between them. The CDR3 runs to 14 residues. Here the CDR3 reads CASKGTYSTDTQYF. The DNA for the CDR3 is TGTGCCAGCAAAGGGACTTACAGCACAGATACGCAGTATTTT.

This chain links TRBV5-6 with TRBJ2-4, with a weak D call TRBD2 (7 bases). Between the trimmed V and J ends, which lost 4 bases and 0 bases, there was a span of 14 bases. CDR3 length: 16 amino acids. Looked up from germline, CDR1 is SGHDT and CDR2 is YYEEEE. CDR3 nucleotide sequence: TGTGCCAGCAGCGCCCTAGGGGGGGGAGCCAAAAACATTCAGTACTTC. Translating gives CASSALGGGAKNIQYF. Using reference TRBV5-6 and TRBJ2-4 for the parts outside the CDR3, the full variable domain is DAGVTQSPTHLIKTRGQQVTLRCSPKSGHDTVSWYQQALGQGPQFIFQYYEEEERQRGNFPDRFSGHQFPNYSSELNVNALLLGDSALYLCASSALGGGAKNIQYFGAGTRLSVL.

The CDR3, as DNA: TGTGCCTGGTACCCAGGGCCGCCTAATGAAAAACTGTTTTTT. Its translation is CAWYPGPPNEKLFF. The J gene is TRBJ1-4, the V gene TRBV30; tentatively, D is TRBD1 (5 bases). CDR3 length: 14 amino acids. CDR1 and CDR2 from the germline V gene are GTSNPN and SVGIG (reference sequence). Trimming took 5 bases from V and 3 from J, leaving 13 bases between them.

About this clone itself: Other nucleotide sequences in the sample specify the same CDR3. Here the CDR3 reads CSVGRMNTEAFF. The CDR3, as DNA: TGCAGCGTGGGGCGGATGAACACTGAAGCTTTCTTT. The chain uses TRBV29-1 and TRBJ1-1; maybe TRBD1 (5 bases). The CDR3 spans 12 residues. The germline V gene has CDR1 SQVTM and CDR2 ANQGSEA. The germline V and J ends were trimmed by 6 bases and 0 bases, with 8 bases remaining between them. Using reference TRBV29-1 and TRBJ1-1 for the parts outside the CDR3, the full variable domain is SAVISQKPSRDICQRGTSLTIQCQVDSQVTMMFWYRQQPGQSLTLIATANQGSEATYESGFVIDKFPISRPNLTFSTLTVSNMSPEDSSIYLCSVGRMNTEAFFGQGTRLTVV.